The present entry profiles one T cell receptor (beta chain) with its context. Its antigen is not identified. This CDR3 region has 16 residues. Trimming left V 4 bases short and J 10 bases short, with 20 bases between. Germline CDR1 is SGHVS and CDR2 is FQNEAQ. The sample comes from a study of beta chain features in type 1 diabetes. General observations from the study: TCRB CDR3 length was moderately but significantly reduced in all four CD4+ subsets of Type 1 diabetes patients. More deletions and fewer insertions at VDJ junctions were found in patients with type 1 diabetes. The naive, central memory and Treg TCRB repertoires looked more alike in patients than they did in healthy donors. Highly expressing activated T cells could be over-counted with a cDNA template.

Expressed TCRB transcripts were sequenced because the isolated RNA had all been reverse transcribed beforehand. Assay: immunoSEQ multiplex PCR; the TCRdb copy retains only in-frame clones and omits some. The sample yields roughly 730,000 clones, about an eighth seen once. The receptor was derived from a man aged 18 to 35 with type 1 diabetes. The chain combines TRBV7-8 with TRBJ1-6; weak D call: TRBD1 (5 bases). Sample: naive CD4+ T cells from blood. CDR3 sequence (DNA): TGTGCCAGCAGCTCCGGACGGCAACTCTGGGACTCACCCCTCCACTTT. It yields the protein CASSSGRQLWDSPLHF.